Listed below are T cell receptor beta chains from one sample, sequenced in a study of cytomegalovirus exposure and HLA in healthy donors. Measured with immunoSEQ multiplex PCR; TCRdb has only the in-frame clones, and not every one. The data contain under 200,000 clones, 80% to 90% of them singletons. Input material: PBMCs. The source is a man younger than 40 in good health and CMV-seropositive. Both conserved end residues are part of each CDR3. A D gene is named only where the DNA matches it firmly. Only part of the rows carry a size: once, few, many, or a class if the clone is expanded.

J | size | D | length | V | DNA | CDR3
TRBJ1-1 | NA | TRBD1 | 16 | TRBV9 | TGTGCCAGCAGCGTCCATGGGACAGGTTTGAACACTGAAGCTTTCTTT | CASSVHGTGLNTEAFF
TRBJ2-1 | NA | TRBD2 | 15 | TRBV11-2 | TGTGCCAGCAGCTTTAGTGGGAGGGGTTACAATGAGCAGTTCTTC | CASSFSGRGYNEQFF
TRBJ1-1 | once | NA | 16 | TRBV5-4 | TGTGCCAGCAGCCACCCCGGTTGGGGGGTTAACACTGAAGCTTTCTTT | CASSHPGWGVNTEAFF
TRBJ1-1 | NA | NA | 12 | TRBV23-1 | TGCGCCAGGGGACTGGGAAACACTGAAGCTTTCTTT | CARGLGNTEAFF
TRBJ2-7 | NA | TRBD2 | 14 | TRBV7-9 | TGTGCCAGCAGCATTAGCGGGAGCTCCTACGAGCAGTACTTC | CASSISGSSYEQYF
TRBJ2-3 | once | TRBD2 | 16 | TRBV7-3 | TGTGCCAGCAGCCCTTCTAGCGGGAGCTACACAGATACGCAGTATTTT | CASSPSSGSYTDTQYF
TRBJ1-4 | NA | NA | 14 | TRBV5-1 | TGCGCCAGCAGCCTAGACAGCAGAGGCGAAAAACTGTTTTTT | CASSLDSRGEKLFF
TRBJ2-5 | few | NA | 15 | TRBV15 | TGTGCCACCAGCAGACGCCGCGGGGACCAAGAGACCCAGTACTTC | CATSRRRGDQETQYF
TRBJ2-5 | NA | TRBD1 | 16 | TRBV4-3 | TGCGCCAGCAGCCGCTTAAGTGGACAGGGCGACGAGACCCAGTACTTC | CASSRLSGQGDETQYF
TRBJ1-2 | NA | NA | 14 | TRBV5-1 | TGCGCCAGCAGCTGGGCGGACAGCAGTCATGGCTACACCTTC | CASSWADSSHGYTF
TRBJ1-2 | NA | NA | 12 | TRBV6-5 | TGTGCCAGCAGTTACTCGGAGGGTGGCTACACCTTC | CASSYSEGGYTF
TRBJ1-2 | NA | TRBD1 | 15 | TRBV19 | TGTGCCAGTAGTGACAGGGGTTCAGGGGACTATGGCTACACCTTC | CASSDRGSGDYGYTF
TRBJ2-3 | NA | NA | 14 | TRBV7-9 | TGTGCCAGCAGCTTATTGTCGGGAACAGATACGCAGTATTTT | CASSLLSGTDTQYF
TRBJ2-6 | NA | NA | 12 | TRBV7-9 | TGTGCCAGCAGCTTAGAGAGCAACGTCCTGACTTTC | CASSLESNVLTF
TRBJ2-7 | NA | NA | 15 | TRBV4-1 | TGCGCCAGCAGCCAAGATACGAGGGATCGGTACGAGCAGTACTTC | CASSQDTRDRYEQYF
TRBJ2-1 | NA | TRBD1 | 16 | TRBV5-1 | TGCGCCAGCAGCTTGGGATGGACAGGGCCCTACAATGAGCAGTTCTTC | CASSLGWTGPYNEQFF
TRBJ1-1 | NA | NA | 14 | TRBV5-1 | TGCGCCAGCAGCTTGAGTACAGGGAACACTGAAGCTTTCTTT | CASSLSTGNTEAFF
TRBJ2-7 | NA | NA | 11 | TRBV27 | TGTGCCAGCGGGCAAAACTACGAGCAGTACTTC | CASGQNYEQYF
TRBJ1-5 | NA | NA | 15 | TRBV27 | TGTGCCAGCAGCCCAGGGCCGGGGGGCAATCAGCCCCAGCATTTT | CASSPGPGGNQPQHF
TRBJ1-1 | NA | NA | 13 | TRBV7-9 | TGTTCCAGCAGCCCCCACGAGTACACTGAAGCTTTCTTT | CSSSPHEYTEAFF
TRBJ2-1 | NA | TRBD2 | 14 | TRBV6-4 | TGTGCCAGCAGTGGACTAGCGGGAGCAAATGAGCAGTTCTTC | CASSGLAGANEQFF
TRBJ2-1 | NA | TRBD2 | 15 | TRBV6-4 | TGTGCCAGCAGTACCACTAGCGGGAGTAAGAATGAGCAGTTCTTC | CASSTTSGSKNEQFF